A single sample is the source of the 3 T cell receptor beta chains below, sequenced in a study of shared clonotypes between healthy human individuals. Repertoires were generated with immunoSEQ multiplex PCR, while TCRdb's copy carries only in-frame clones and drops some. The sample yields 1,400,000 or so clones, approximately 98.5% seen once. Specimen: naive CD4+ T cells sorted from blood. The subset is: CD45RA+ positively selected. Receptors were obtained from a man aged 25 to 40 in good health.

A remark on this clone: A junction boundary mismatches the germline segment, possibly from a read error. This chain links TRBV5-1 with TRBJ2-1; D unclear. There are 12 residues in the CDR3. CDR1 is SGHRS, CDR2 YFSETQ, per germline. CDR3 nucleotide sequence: TGCGCCAGCAGCTTGGAATACAGTGAGCAGTTCTTC. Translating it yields CASSLEYSEQFF.

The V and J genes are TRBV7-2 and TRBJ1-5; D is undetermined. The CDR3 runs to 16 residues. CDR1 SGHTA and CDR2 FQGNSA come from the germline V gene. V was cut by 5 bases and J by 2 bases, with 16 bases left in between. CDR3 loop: CASSPRLGRRNQPQHF. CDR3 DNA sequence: TGTGCCAGCAGCCCAAGACTCGGGCGACGCAATCAGCCCCAGCATTTT.

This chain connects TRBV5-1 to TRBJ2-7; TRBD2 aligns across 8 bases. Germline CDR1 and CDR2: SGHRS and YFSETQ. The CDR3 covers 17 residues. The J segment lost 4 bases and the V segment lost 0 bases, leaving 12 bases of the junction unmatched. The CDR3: CASSLASGFTSPYEQYF. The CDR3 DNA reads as TGCGCCAGCAGCTTGGCTAGCGGGTTTACCTCTCCATACGAGCAGTACTTC.